The T cell receptor (beta chain) under discussion was sequenced for a study of blood T cell repertoires in COVID-19. On the study more broadly: Nucleic acid was either cDNA or gDNA, and it came from T cells, B-cell-depleted T cells, or PBMCs.

This CDR3 contains 15 residues. Germline V CDR1 and CDR2: SGHTA, FQGNSA. V was pared by 2 bases and J by 1 base, with 2 bases of the junction left unmatched. TCRdb keeps only in-frame clones here, not all; method: immunoSEQ multiplex PCR. Of 200,000 to 250,000 clones in the sample, 75% to 85% were seen once. The chain has TRBV7-2 and TRBJ2-5; TRBD2 aligns across 9 bases. The receptor's source is a man aged 45-65 years with active or convalescent COVID-19. The sequenced material came from peripheral blood. The CDR3 nucleotides read TGTGCCAGCAGCTTAATGACTAGCGGCCAAGAGACCCAGTACTTC. It specifies CASSLMTSGQETQYF.